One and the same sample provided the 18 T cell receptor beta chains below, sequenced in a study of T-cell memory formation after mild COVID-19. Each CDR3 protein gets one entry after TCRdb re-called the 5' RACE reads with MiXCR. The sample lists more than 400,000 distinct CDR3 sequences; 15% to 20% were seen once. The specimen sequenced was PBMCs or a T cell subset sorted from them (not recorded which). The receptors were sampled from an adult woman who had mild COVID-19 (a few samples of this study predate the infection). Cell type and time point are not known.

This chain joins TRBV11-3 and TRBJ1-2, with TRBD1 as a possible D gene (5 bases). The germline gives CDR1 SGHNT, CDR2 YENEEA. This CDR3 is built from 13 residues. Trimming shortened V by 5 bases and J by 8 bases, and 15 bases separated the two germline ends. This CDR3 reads CASSPRGVEGYTF. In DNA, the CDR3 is TGTGCCAGCAGCCCCCGAGGGGTTGAGGGCTACACCTTC.

The CDR3 DNA reads TGTGCCACCAGTGACTCGCAAGTATTCCAAGAGACCCAGTACTTC. This gives the protein CATSDSQVFQETQYF. The chain couples TRBV24-1 to TRBJ2-5; D ambiguous. The germline CDR1 and CDR2 sequences are KGHDR and SFDVKD. Deletions cut 4 bases from V and 1 base from J, with 12 bases between. The CDR3 is made up of 15 amino acids.

CDR3 coding DNA: TGTGCCAGCAGCTTTAAACCGCGGGTCGTGGGAGATACGCAGTATTTT. Amino acid sequence: CASSFKPRVVGDTQYF. V gene TRBV7-3 combines with J gene TRBJ2-3, with D possibly matching TRBD2 (5 bases). CDR1 SGHTA and CDR2 FQGTGA come from the germline V gene. Between the trimmed V and J ends, which lost 3 bases and 5 bases, there was a span of 18 bases. The CDR3 is 16 amino acids.

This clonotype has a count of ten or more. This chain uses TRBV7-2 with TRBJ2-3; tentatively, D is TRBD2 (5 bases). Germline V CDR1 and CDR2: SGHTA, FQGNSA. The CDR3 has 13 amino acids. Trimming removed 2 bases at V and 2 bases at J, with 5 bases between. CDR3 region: CASSLRDTDTQYF. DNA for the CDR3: TGTGCCAGCAGCTTACGGGACACAGATACGCAGTATTTT.

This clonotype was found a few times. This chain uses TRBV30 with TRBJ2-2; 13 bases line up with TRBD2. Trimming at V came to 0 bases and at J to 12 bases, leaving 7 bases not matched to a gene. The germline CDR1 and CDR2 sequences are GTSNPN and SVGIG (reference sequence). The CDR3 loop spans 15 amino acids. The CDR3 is CAWSVLGLAGVKLFF. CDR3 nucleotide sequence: TGTGCCTGGAGTGTACTCGGACTAGCGGGAGTGAAGCTGTTTTTT.

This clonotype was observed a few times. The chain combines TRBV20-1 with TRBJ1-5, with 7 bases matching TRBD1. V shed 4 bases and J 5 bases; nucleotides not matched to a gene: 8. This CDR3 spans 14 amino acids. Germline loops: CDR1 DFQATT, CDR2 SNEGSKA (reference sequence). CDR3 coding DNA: TGCAGTGCTACCACGGGACAGAGTGATCAGCCCCAGCATTTT. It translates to CSATTGQSDQPQHF.

Written as DNA, the CDR3 is TGCAGTGCTAGAGTTGGAGCGGGAGTGGGATGGGGCGGGGAGCTGTTTTTT. Its translation: CSARVGAGVGWGGELFF. The chain employs TRBV20-1 and TRBJ2-2; 8 bases fit TRBD2. Germline V gene lookup returns CDR1 DFQATT and CDR2 SNEGSKA (reference sequence). The CDR3 contains 17 residues. J gave up 7 bases and V 1 base, and 14 bases lay outside the gene matches.

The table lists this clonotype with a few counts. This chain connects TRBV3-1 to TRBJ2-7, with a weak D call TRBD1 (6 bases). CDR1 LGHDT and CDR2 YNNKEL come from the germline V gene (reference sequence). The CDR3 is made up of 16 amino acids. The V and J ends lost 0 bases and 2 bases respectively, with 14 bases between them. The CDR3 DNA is TGTGCCAGCAGCCAAGACCCCAGGGGCCCTACCTACGAGCAGTACTTC. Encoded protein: CASSQDPRGPTYEQYF.

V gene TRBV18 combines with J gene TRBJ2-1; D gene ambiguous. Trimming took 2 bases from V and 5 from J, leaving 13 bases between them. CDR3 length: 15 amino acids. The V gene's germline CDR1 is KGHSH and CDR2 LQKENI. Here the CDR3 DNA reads TGTGCCAGCTCACCAGTGCACAAGTCGGACAATGAGCAGTTCTTC. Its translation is CASSPVHKSDNEQFF.

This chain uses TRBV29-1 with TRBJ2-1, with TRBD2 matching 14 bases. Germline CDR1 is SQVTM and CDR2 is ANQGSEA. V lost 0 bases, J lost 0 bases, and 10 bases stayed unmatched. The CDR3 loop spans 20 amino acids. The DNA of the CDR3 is TGCAGCGTTGAAGATCTCCAGGGACTAGCGGGAGTGAGCTCCTACAATGAGCAGTTCTTC. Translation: CSVEDLQGLAGVSSYNEQFF.

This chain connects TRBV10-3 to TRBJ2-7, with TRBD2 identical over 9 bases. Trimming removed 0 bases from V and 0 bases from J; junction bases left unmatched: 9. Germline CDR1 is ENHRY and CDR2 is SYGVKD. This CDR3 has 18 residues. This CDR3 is CAISESPTYSGSSYEQYF. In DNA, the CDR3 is TGTGCCATCAGTGAGTCGCCGACGTATAGCGGGAGCTCCTACGAGCAGTACTTC.

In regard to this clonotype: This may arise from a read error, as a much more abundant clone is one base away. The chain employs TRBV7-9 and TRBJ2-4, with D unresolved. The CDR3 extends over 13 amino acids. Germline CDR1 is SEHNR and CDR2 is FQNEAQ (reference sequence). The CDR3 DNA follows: TGTGCCAGCAGCTTTGACAATTCCGACATTAAGTACTTC. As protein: CASSFDNSDIKYF. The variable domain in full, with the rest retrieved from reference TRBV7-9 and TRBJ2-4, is DTGVSQNPRHKITKRGQNVTFRCDPISEHNRLYWYRQTLGQGPEFLTYFQNEAQLEKSRLLSDRFSAERPKGSFSTLEIQRTEQGDSAMYLCASSFDNSDIKYFGAGTRLSVL.

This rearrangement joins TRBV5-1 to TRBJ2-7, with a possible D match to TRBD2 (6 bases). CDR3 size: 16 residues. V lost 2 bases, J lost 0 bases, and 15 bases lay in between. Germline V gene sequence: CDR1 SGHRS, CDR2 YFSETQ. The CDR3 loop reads CASSFTIAASSYEQYF. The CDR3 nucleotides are TGCGCCAGCAGCTTCACAATAGCGGCCAGCTCCTACGAGCAGTACTTC. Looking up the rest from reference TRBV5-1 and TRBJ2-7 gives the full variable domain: KAGVTQTPRYLIKTRGQQVTLSCSPISGHRSVSWYQQTPGQGLQFLFEYFSETQRNKGNFPGRFSGRQFSNSRSEMNVSTLELGDSALYLCASSFTIAASSYEQYFGPGTRLTVT.

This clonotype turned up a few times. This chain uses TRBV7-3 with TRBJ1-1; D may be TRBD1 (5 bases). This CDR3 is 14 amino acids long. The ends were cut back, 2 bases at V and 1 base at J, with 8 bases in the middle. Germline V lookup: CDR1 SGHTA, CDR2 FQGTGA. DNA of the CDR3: TGTGCCAGCAGCTTAGGGGCCTCGAACACTGAAGCTTTCTTT. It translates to CASSLGASNTEAFF.

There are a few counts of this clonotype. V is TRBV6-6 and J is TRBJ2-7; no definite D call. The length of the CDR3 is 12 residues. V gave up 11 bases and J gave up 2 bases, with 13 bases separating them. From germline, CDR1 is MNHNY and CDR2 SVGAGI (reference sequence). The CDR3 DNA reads TGTGCCGCGAGGACGTCGCCCTACGAGCAGTACTTC. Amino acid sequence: CAARTSPYEQYF.

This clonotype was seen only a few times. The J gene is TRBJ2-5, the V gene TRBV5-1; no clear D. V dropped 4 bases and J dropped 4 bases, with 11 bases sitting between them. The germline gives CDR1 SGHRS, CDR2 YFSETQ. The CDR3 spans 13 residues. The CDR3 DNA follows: TGCGCCAGCAGCGTCGGAACAAGAGAGACCCAGTACTTC. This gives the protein CASSVGTRETQYF.

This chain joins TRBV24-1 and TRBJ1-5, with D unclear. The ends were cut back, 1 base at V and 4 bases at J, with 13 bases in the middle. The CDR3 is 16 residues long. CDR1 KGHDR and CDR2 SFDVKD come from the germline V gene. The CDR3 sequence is CATSDFFGFLNQPQHF. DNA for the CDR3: TGTGCCACCAGTGATTTTTTCGGGTTCCTTAATCAGCCCCAGCATTTT.

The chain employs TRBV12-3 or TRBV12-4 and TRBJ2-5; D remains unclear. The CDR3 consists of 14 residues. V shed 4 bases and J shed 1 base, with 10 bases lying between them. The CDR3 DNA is TGTGCCAGCAGTTACGGTCGGGCCCAAGAGACCCAGTACTTC. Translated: CASSYGRAQETQYF.